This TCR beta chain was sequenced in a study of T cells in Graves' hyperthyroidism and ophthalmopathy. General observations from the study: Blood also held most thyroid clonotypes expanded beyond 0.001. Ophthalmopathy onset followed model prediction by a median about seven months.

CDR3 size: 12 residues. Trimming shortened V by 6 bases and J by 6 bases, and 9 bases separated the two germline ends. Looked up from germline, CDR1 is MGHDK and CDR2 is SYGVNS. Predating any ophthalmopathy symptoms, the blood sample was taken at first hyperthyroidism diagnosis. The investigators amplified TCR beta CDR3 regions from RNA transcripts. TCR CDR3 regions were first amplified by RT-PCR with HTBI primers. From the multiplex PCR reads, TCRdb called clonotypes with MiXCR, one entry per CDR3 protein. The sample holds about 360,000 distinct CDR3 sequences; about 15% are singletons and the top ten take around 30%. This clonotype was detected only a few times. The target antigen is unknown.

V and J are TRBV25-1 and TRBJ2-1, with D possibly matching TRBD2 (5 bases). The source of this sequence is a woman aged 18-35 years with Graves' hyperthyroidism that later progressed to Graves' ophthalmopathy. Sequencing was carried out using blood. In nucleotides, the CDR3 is TGTGCCAGCAGCGGGAATTCCAATGAGCAGTTCTTC. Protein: CASSGNSNEQFF. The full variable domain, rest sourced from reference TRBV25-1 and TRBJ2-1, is EADIYQTPRYLVIGTGKKITLECSQTMGHDKMYWYQQDPGMELHLIHYSYGVNSTEKGDLSSESTVSRIRTEHFPLTLESARPSHTSQYLCASSGNSNEQFFGPGTRLTVL.